This paragraph reports one T cell receptor (beta chain). The sample originates from a study of T cell changes during pregnancy in multiple sclerosis. Clones were sequenced by immunoSEQ multiplex PCR, and TCRdb holds only the in-frame ones, with some missing. Of about 69,000 clones detected, roughly 88% appear once; the ten largest clones hold more than 1.3%. Germline-derived CDR1 and CDR2 are SGHTA and FQGTGA. The CDR3 spans 15 residues. V dropped 2 bases and J dropped 2 bases, with 11 bases sitting between them. The chain uses TRBV7-3 and TRBJ2-3, with a tentative D call TRBD1 (6 bases). This clonotype originated in a female donor with multiple sclerosis, enrolled in a pregnancy study. The specimen comprised peripheral blood, sampled in the third trimester of pregnancy. CDR3 nucleotides: TGTGCCAGCAGCTTATTAACAGGGCACACAGATACGCAGTATTTT. It specifies CASSLLTGHTDTQYF.